A single sample gave rise to the 5 T cell receptor beta chains below, sequenced in a study of T cells in tuberculosis. Sequencing used immunoSEQ multiplex PCR; TCRdb keeps in-frame clones, though not all of them. The sample lists 45,000 or so clones; 95% were seen once. The sample comprised PBMCs. Source of these receptors: a donor between 10 and 35 years old with latent tuberculosis or without tuberculosis infection.

The chain combines TRBV30 with TRBJ1-5; D may be TRBD1 (5 bases). The ends were cut back, 4 bases at V and 0 bases at J, with 10 bases in the middle. CDR3 size: 14 residues. CDR1 GTSNPN and CDR2 SVGIG come from the germline V gene (reference sequence). The CDR3 loop reads CAWKTANSNQPQHF. The DNA of the CDR3 is TGTGCCTGGAAGACAGCTAATAGCAATCAGCCCCAGCATTTT. Based on the CDR3 plus reference TRBV30 and TRBJ1-5, the full variable domain is SQTIHQWPATLVQPVGSPLSLECTVEGTSNPNLYWYRQAAGRGLQLLFYSVGIGQISSEVPQNLSASRPQDRQFILSSKKLLLSDSGFYLCAWKTANSNQPQHFGDGTRLSIL.

The CDR3 DNA reads as TGTGCCTGGAGGGACAGGGGGGGGTGGAATCAGCCCCAGCATTTT. The encoded protein is CAWRDRGGWNQPQHF. The J gene is TRBJ1-5, the V gene TRBV30; TRBD1 agrees at 10 bases. The CDR3 spans 15 residues. V shed 3 bases, J shed 4 bases, and the junction held 6 bases outside the gene matches. Germline lookup yields CDR1 GTSNPN and CDR2 SVGIG (reference sequence).

The V gene is TRBV29-1, the J gene TRBJ1-2; possible D gene TRBD1, 5 bases. This CDR3 spans 14 amino acids. V was pared by 4 bases and J by 3 bases, with 15 bases between. Germline V gives CDR1 SQVTM, CDR2 ANQGSEA. The CDR3 loop reads CSVGPAGGDYGYTF. CDR3 DNA: TGCAGCGTTGGGCCGGCCGGGGGGGACTATGGCTACACCTTC.

This sequence joins TRBV27 and TRBJ1-4; the D gene is possibly TRBD1 (5 bases). The CDR3 runs to 15 residues. Germline V gene sequence: CDR1 MNHEY, CDR2 SMNVEV (reference sequence). Trimming stripped 0 bases from V and 7 bases from J, with 12 bases between. CDR3 region: CASSLSGVGGEKLFF. CDR3 nucleotide sequence: TGTGCCAGCAGTTTATCAGGAGTCGGGGGTGAAAAACTGTTTTTT.

The chain joins TRBV4-3 to TRBJ2-3; weak D call: TRBD2 (5 bases). Germline-derived CDR1 and CDR2 are LGHNA and YSLEER. This CDR3 contains 16 residues. The germline V and J ends were trimmed by 0 bases and 6 bases, with 16 bases remaining between them. The CDR3 bases are TGCGCCAGCAGCCAAGAATGGAGGCTACTAGACGATACGCAGTATTTT. Translation: CASSQEWRLLDDTQYF.